Following are 19 T cell receptor beta chains from one sample sequenced in a study of T cells after posttransplantation cyclophosphamide. Clones were read by immunoSEQ multiplex PCR, and TCRdb kept only the in-frame ones, dropping some. Seen here are some 19,000 clones, approximately 92% observed once, and the top ten hold under 2%. Sampled 1 year posttransplant, controls received myeloablative marrow transplants, methotrexate and a calcineurin inhibitor. The sample in question was PBMCs, obtained roughly 49 weeks after allogeneic stem cell transplant with calcineurin inhibitor and methotrexate. The receptors come from a female patient under 45 who received an allogeneic stem cell transplant from an unrelated donor, was CMV-positive, and had acute and chronic GVHD. Among the T cells, some may be from the graft donor.

Comment on this clone: The junction shows a germline mismatch at one end, possibly a read error. The CDR3 loop reads CASSPRQGNEQFF. The CDR3 DNA follows: TGTGCTAGCAGCCCTAGGCAGGGGAATGAGCAGTTCTTC. The chain recombines TRBV7-7 with TRBJ2-1; a possible D gene is TRBD1 (6 bases). Per germline, CDR1 SSHAT and CDR2 FNYEAQ (reference sequence). The CDR3 contains 13 residues.

In this sample, this clone turned up once. This sequence joins TRBV19 and TRBJ2-3, with 7 bases identical to TRBD1. Germline values: CDR1 LNHDA, CDR2 SQIVND (reference sequence). V shed 7 bases, J shed 2 bases, and the junction held 9 bases outside the gene matches. The CDR3 is 15 residues long. CDR3 in DNA: TGTGCCAGTAAGGGACAGTTTTTCACCACAGATACGCAGTATTTT. It is translated as CASKGQFFTTDTQYF. The variable domain in full, completed from reference TRBV19 and TRBJ2-3, reads DGGITQSPKYLFRKEGQNVTLSCEQNLNHDAMYWYRQDPGQGLRLIYYSQIVNDFQKGDIAEGYSVSREKKESFPLTVTSAQKNPTAFYLCASKGQFFTTDTQYFGPGTRLTVL.

The chain couples TRBV2 to TRBJ1-3; possible D gene TRBD1, 6 bases. The CDR3 consists of 12 residues. Germline lookup yields CDR1 SNHLY and CDR2 FYNNEI. With 8 bases removed from V and 7 bases from J, the gap between germline ends came to 12 bases. CDR3 in amino acids: CASYRDRNTIYF. Here the CDR3 DNA reads TGTGCCAGCTACAGGGATCGGAACACCATATATTTT.

This chain links TRBV6-5 with TRBJ1-4; TRBD1 aligns across 8 bases. V dropped 4 bases and J dropped 6; count of bases not matched to a gene: 7. Germline CDR1 and CDR2: MNHEY and SVGAGI. The CDR3 is 15 amino acids. The CDR3 DNA follows: TGTGCCAGCAGTTCCTCGGGACAGGTTTATGAAAAACTGTTTTTT. This codes for CASSSSGQVYEKLFF.

The sample holds one count of this clone. This chain links TRBV19 with TRBJ2-7, with 10 bases lining up with TRBD1. Germline assignment: CDR1 LNHDA and CDR2 SQIVND (reference sequence). The CDR3 contains 17 residues. With V trimmed by 1 base and J by 3 bases, 9 bases remained unmatched. The CDR3 region is CASSIGPAGTGVYEQYF. In nucleotides, the CDR3 is TGTGCCAGTAGTATAGGCCCGGCCGGGACAGGGGTCTACGAGCAGTACTTC. Drawing the rest from reference TRBV19 and TRBJ2-7, the complete variable domain is DGGITQSPKYLFRKEGQNVTLSCEQNLNHDAMYWYRQDPGQGLRLIYYSQIVNDFQKGDIAEGYSVSREKKESFPLTVTSAQKNPTAFYLCASSIGPAGTGVYEQYFGPGTRLTVT.

The gene calls are TRBV11-3 and TRBJ2-7, with a possible D match to TRBD2 (5 bases). V was cut by 2 bases and J by 0 bases, with 11 bases left in between. The CDR3 is 15 residues long. In germline, CDR1 is SGHNT, CDR2 YENEEA. CDR3 nucleotide sequence: TGTGCCAGCAGCTTACTAAGCGGAGACTCCTACGAGCAGTACGTC. Encoded protein: CASSLLSGDSYEQYV.

The CDR3 nucleotides are TGTGCCAGCAGCTTGGCCGGGCTAGCGCACACCGGGGAGCTGTTTTTT. Protein sequence: CASSLAGLAHTGELFF. The chain recombines TRBV5-4 with TRBJ2-2; D perhaps matches TRBD2 (6 bases). This CDR3 spans 16 amino acids. In germline, CDR1 is SGHNT, CDR2 YYREEE (reference sequence). The ends were cut back, 0 bases at V and 3 bases at J, with 12 bases in the middle.

The rearrangement links TRBV9 to TRBJ1-1, with 9 positions matching TRBD1. The V gene end was trimmed by 4 bases and the J gene end by 3 bases; junction bases not matched to a gene: 1. The length of the CDR3 is 13 residues. Germline loops: CDR1 SGDLS, CDR2 YYNGEE. The CDR3 reads CASSRDRDTEAFF. CDR3 in DNA: TGTGCCAGCAGCCGGGACAGGGACACTGAAGCTTTCTTT.

The rearrangement uses TRBV19 and TRBJ1-1; the D gene is possibly TRBD1 (5 bases). V was clipped by 5 bases and J by 7 bases, with 17 bases between them. Per germline, CDR1 LNHDA and CDR2 SQIVND (reference sequence). CDR3 length equals 14 residues. The CDR3 nucleotides read TGTGCCAGTAGTTGGGACTCCGAGAGGGTTGAAGCTTTCTTT. Translated: CASSWDSERVEAFF.

The chain couples TRBV28 to TRBJ1-6, with TRBD1 identical over 8 bases. CDR3 size: 16 residues. V lost 6 bases to trimming and J lost 7 bases; unmatched junction nucleotides: 11. Germline assignment: CDR1 MDHEN and CDR2 SYDVKM. The DNA of the CDR3 is TGTGCCAGCAGATTAACAGGGGGAGTAGGCAATTCACCCCTCCACTTT. It translates to CASRLTGGVGNSPLHF.

The chain recombines TRBV5-1 with TRBJ2-7; TRBD2 aligns across 14 bases. The V gene end was trimmed by 5 bases and the J gene end by 4 bases; junction bases not matched to a gene: 5. Germline assignment: CDR1 SGHRS and CDR2 YFSETQ. This CDR3 spans 15 amino acids. This chain's CDR3 is CASREGLAGAYEQYF. Written as DNA, the CDR3 is TGCGCCAGCAGAGAGGGACTAGCGGGAGCTTACGAGCAGTACTTC.

The chain has TRBV6-1 and TRBJ2-7; TRBD2 is a possible D gene (7 bases). The V and J ends lost 3 bases and 5 bases respectively, with 11 bases between them. CDR1 is MNHNS, CDR2 SASEGT, per germline. The CDR3 totals 13 residues. The CDR3 coding sequence is TGTGCCAGCAGTGAGCGGGGGCGGGACGAGCAGTACGTC. Translated: CASSERGRDEQYV.

CDR3 DNA sequence: TGTGCTAGTGGTCCCGCTAGCGGAGGGCGCGATGAGCAGTTCTTC. It is translated as CASGPASGGRDEQFF. The V gene is TRBV12-5, the J gene TRBJ2-1, with TRBD2 matching over 7 bases. This CDR3 has 15 amino acids. Trimming at V came to 5 bases and at J to 8 bases, leaving 12 bases not matched to a gene. Germline CDR1 is LGHNT and CDR2 is FRNRAP.

The chain uses TRBV7-2 and TRBJ2-5, with 14 nucleotides matching TRBD2. V was pared by 5 bases and J by 5 bases, with 7 bases of the junction left unmatched. Looked up from germline, CDR1 is SGHTA and CDR2 is FQGNSA. This CDR3 contains 16 residues. The CDR3 reads CASSRGLAGARETQYF. The CDR3 bases are TGTGCCAGCAGCCGGGGACTAGCGGGAGCTAGGGAGACCCAGTACTTC.

The V call is TRBV18, the J call TRBJ2-3; 11 nucleotides align to TRBD2. This CDR3 region has 14 residues. J gave up 10 bases and V 3 bases, and 6 bases lay outside the gene matches. Germline CDR1 is KGHSH and CDR2 is LQKENI. CDR3 DNA: TGTGCCAGCTCACCGTCACTAGCGGGAGAGGCGCAGTATTTT. This translates into CASSPSLAGEAQYF.

The chain couples TRBV19 to TRBJ1-5; D unresolved. Germline CDR1 and CDR2: LNHDA and SQIVND (reference sequence). This CDR3 comprises 17 residues. Trimming shortened V by 0 bases and J by 2 bases, and 14 bases separated the two germline ends. CDR3 sequence: CASSIDREGGGNQPQHF. Written as DNA, the CDR3 is TGTGCCAGTAGTATAGATCGGGAGGGAGGCGGCAATCAGCCCCAGCATTTT.

The chain links TRBV19 to TRBJ2-3; 9 bases line up with TRBD2. Looked up from germline, CDR1 is LNHDA and CDR2 is SQIVND (reference sequence). This CDR3 contains 14 residues. Trimming removed 7 bases from V and 2 bases from J; junction bases left unmatched: 4. Written as DNA, the CDR3 is TGTGCCAGTAAAGGCGGGGGGGCCACAGATACGCAGTATTTT. This encodes CASKGGGATDTQYF.

The V and J genes are TRBV6-6 and TRBJ2-7; tentatively, D is TRBD1 (5 bases). V lost 0 bases to trimming and J lost 6 bases, with 9 bases between them. CDR3 length equals 13 residues. Germline V gives CDR1 MNHNY, CDR2 SVGAGI (reference sequence). The CDR3 reads CASSYSAGSEQYV. In DNA form, the CDR3 reads TGTGCCAGCAGTTACTCGGCAGGGTCCGAGCAGTACGTC.

The genes are TRBV4-1 and TRBJ2-5, with 8 nucleotides matching TRBD2. With 1 base clipped from V and 0 bases from J, the junction kept 4 bases outside the gene matches. Germline V gene data show CDR1 as MGHRA and CDR2 as YSYEKL. The CDR3 sequence is 16 residues long. The CDR3: CASSQGVAGNQETQYF. In DNA, the CDR3 is TGCGCCAGCAGCCAAGGGGTAGCGGGGAACCAAGAGACCCAGTACTTC.